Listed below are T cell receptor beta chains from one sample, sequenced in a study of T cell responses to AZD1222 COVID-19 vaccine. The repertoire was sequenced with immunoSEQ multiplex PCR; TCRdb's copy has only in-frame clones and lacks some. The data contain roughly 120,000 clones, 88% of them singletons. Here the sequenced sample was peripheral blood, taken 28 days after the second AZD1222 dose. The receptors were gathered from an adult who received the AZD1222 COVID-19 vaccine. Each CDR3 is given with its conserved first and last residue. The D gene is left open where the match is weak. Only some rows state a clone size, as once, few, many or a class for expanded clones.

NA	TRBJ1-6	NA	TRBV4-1	CASSQTKAGSSYNSPLHF	TGCGCCAGCAGCCAAACTAAAGCAGGGAGCTCCTATAATTCACCCCTCCACTTT
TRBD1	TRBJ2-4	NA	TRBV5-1	CASSTETTGGKNIQYF	TGCGCCAGCAGCACGGAAACGACAGGGGGAAAAAACATTCAGTACTTC
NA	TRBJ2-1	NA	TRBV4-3	CASSHSDTWQGRNEQFF	TGCGCCAGCAGCCATTCCGATACCTGGCAGGGGCGGAATGAGCAGTTCTTC
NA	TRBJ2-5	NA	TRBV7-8	CASSGGGETQYF	TGTGCCAGCAGCGGAGGCGGAGAGACCCAGTACTTC
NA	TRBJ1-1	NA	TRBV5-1	CASSLSLMNTEAFF	TGCGCCAGCAGCTTGAGTCTGATGAACACTGAAGCTTTCTTT
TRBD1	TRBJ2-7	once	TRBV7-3	CASSPGQGYEQYF	TGTGCCAGCAGCCCGGGACAGGGCTACGAGCAGTACTTC
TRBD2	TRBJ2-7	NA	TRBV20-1	CSASGGSDSYEQYF	TGCAGTGCTAGTGGCGGGAGTGACTCCTACGAGCAGTACTTC
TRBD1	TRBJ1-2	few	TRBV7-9	CASSDRTGTNYGYTF	TGTGCCAGCAGCGACCGGACAGGGACCAACTATGGCTACACCTTC
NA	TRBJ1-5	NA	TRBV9	CASSARGGAGQPQHF	TGTGCCAGCAGCGCCCGAGGGGGGGCGGGTCAGCCCCAGCATTTT
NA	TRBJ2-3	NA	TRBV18	CASSSSRADTQYF	TGTGCCAGCTCAAGTTCGAGAGCAGATACGCAGTATTTT
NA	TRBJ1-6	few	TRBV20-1	CSARGSPLHF	TGCAGTGCCAGGGGATCACCCCTCCACTTT
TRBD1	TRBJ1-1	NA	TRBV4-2	CASSQEELRTGRTEAFF	TGTGCCAGCAGCCAAGAAGAGTTGAGGACAGGGCGAACTGAAGCTTTCTTT
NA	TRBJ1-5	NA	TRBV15	CATSAPDMDRMSQHF	TGTGCCACCAGTGCACCCGACATGGACCGCATGTCCCAGCATTTT
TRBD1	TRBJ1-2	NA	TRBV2	CASRGGQGLYGYTF	TGTGCCAGCAGGGGGGGACAGGGACTCTATGGCTACACCTTC
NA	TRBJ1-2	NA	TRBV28	CASNAPGVGAGQGYTF	TGTGCCAGCAACGCCCCAGGGGTGGGGGCAGGTCAGGGCTACACCTTC
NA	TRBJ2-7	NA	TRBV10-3	CAISESGYYEQYF	TGTGCCATCAGTGAATCGGGTTACTACGAGCAGTACTTC
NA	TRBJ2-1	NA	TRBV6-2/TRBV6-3	CASSYSSGTTTLGNEQFF	TGTGCCAGCAGTTACTCGAGCGGAACCACCACCTTGGGGAATGAGCAGTTCTTC
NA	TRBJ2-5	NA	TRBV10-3	CAISESKTGVQETQYF	TGTGCCATCAGTGAGTCGAAGACGGGGGTACAAGAGACCCAGTACTTC
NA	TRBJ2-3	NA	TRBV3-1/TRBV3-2	CASSRLTSRAGDTQYF	TGTGCCAGCAGCCGACTCACTAGCCGGGCAGGGGATACGCAGTATTTT
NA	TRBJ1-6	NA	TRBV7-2	CASSLGQGNSYNSPLHF	TGTGCCAGCAGCTTAGGTCAGGGGAACTCCTATAATTCACCCCTCCACTTT
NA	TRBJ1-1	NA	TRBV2	CASSAPLDTLNTEAFF	TGTGCCAGCAGCGCCCCCCTTGACACGTTGAACACTGAAGCTTTCTTT
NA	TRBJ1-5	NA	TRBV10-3	CAISVNNQPQHF	TGTGCCATCAGTGTAAACAATCAGCCCCAGCATTTT
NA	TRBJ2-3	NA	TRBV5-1	CASSSLNTDTQYF	TGCGCCAGCAGCTCCCTCAACACAGATACGCAGTATTTT
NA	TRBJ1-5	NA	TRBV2	CASRIRPDGNQPQHF	TGTGCCAGCAGGATAAGACCGGACGGAAATCAGCCCCAGCATTTT
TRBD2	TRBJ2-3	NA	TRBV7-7	CASSLGGGITDTQYF	TGTGCCAGCAGCTTAGGGGGGGGGATCACAGATACGCAGTATTTT
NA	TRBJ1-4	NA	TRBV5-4	CASSLKGFDEKLFF	TGTGCCAGCAGCTTGAAGGGTTTTGATGAAAAACTGTTTTTT
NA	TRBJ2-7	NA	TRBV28	CASSFAGSGGPLSYEQYF	TGTGCCAGCAGTTTCGCGGGATCTGGGGGACCCCTCTCCTACGAGCAGTACTTC
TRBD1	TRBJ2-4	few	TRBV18	CASSPDRVSAKNIQYF	TGTGCCAGCTCACCGGACAGGGTATCAGCCAAAAACATTCAGTACTTC